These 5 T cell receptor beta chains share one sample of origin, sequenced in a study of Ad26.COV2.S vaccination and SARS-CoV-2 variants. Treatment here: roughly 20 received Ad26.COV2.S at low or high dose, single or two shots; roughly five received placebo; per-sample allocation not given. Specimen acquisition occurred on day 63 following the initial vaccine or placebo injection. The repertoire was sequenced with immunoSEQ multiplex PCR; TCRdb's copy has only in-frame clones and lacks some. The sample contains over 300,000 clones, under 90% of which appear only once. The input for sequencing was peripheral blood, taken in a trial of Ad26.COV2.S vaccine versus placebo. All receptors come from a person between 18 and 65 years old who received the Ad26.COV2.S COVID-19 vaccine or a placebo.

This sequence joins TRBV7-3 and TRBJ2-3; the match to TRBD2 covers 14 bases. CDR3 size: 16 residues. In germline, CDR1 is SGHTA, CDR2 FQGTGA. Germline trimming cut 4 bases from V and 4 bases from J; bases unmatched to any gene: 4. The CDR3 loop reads CASSSGLAGASDTQYF. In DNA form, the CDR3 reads TGTGCCAGCAGCTCGGGACTAGCGGGAGCCTCAGATACGCAGTATTTT.

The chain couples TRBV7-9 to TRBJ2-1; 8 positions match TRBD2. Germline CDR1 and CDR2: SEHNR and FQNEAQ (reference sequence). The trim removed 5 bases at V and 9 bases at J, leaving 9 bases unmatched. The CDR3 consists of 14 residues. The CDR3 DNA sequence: TGTGCCAGCAGCGCAGGGACTAGAGGCGGTGAGCAGTTCTTC. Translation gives CASSAGTRGGEQFF.

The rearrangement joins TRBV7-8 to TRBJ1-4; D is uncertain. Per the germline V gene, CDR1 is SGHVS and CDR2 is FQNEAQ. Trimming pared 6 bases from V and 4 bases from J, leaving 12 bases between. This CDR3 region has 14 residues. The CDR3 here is CASRRNRNNEKLFF. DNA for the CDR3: TGTGCCAGCAGACGGAACCGGAATAATGAAAAACTGTTTTTT.

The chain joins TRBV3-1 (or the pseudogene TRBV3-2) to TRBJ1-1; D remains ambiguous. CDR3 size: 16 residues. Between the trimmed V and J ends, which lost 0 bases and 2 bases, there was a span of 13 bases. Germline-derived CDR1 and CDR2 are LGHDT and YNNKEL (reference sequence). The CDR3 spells CASSQDWGALNTEAFF. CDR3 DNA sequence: TGTGCCAGCAGCCAAGATTGGGGAGCATTAAACACTGAAGCTTTCTTT.

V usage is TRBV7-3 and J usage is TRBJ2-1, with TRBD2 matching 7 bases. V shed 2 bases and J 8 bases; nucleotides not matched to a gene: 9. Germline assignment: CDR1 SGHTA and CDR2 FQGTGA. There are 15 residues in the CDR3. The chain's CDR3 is CASSLRGSRSDEQFF. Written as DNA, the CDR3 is TGTGCCAGCAGCTTACGCGGGAGCCGGTCGGATGAGCAGTTCTTC.